The sequence of this TCR beta chain was determined in a study of OX40 agonist ivuxolimab in advanced cancers. As for the study in general: The patients received ivuxolimab by intravenous route every 2 weeks at 0.01 to 10 mg/kg. Cancers in dose escalation were hepatocellular, melanoma, renal cell and head and neck.

Produced via immunoSEQ multiplex PCR; TCRdb's table is partial and in-frame only. There are about 53,000 clones in the sample; 84% occur only once, and 4.6% lies in the top ten. V lost 1 base and J lost 10; bases outside the gene matches: 4. CDR1 is SGHNT and CDR2 is YENEEA in the germline V gene. The CDR3 runs to 15 residues. The clonotype originates from an adult with an advanced solid tumor such as melanoma, head and neck, liver or kidney cancer. This sequence joins TRBV11-3 and TRBJ2-1; 13 bases align to TRBD2. This specimen was CD4+ or CD8+ T cells sorted from blood, taken in a trial of the OX40 agonist ivuxolimab. This chain's CDR3 is CASSLGATSGGEQFF. The CDR3 DNA follows: TGTGCCAGCAGCTTAGGGGCGACTAGCGGGGGGGAGCAGTTCTTC.